Sequencing of this T cell receptor beta chain was carried out in a study of cytomegalovirus exposure and HLA in healthy donors. Germline CDR1 is MNHEY and CDR2 is SVGAGI. The CDR3 consists of 14 residues. V was shortened by 0 bases and J by 1 base, with 6 bases between the two germline ends. This clone was seen just once. The target antigen is unknown. Findings and caveats of the study: The classifier, whose performance was assessed in both the original and validation cohorts, reportedly diagnosed cytomegalovirus status with high specificity and sensitivity. Association with HLA alleles at 0.05 false discovery rate was found for around 15,000 TCR beta sequences in a later analysis. In a later analysis, several top co-occurrence clusters appeared linked to parvovirus B19, influenza, CMV and Epstein-Barr virus. Among donors in an Asian-associated ancestry cluster, a later analysis reportedly found fewer N-insertions than the roughly 700-donor mean.

The PCR contained 60 Vbeta and 13 Jbeta primers. Using immunoSEQ multiplex PCR, the repertoire was profiled, and TCRdb retains in-frame clones only, with some absent. The data show 150,000 to 200,000 clones, about 70% seen once. The sequenced sample was PBMCs. The V gene is TRBV6-5, the J gene TRBJ2-5, with D tentatively TRBD2 (5 bases). The sequence was collected from a woman aged 18 to 35 in good health and CMV-seropositive. The CDR3 DNA sequence: TGTGCCAGCAGTTACTCGGGAGTCCAAGAGACCCAGTACTTC. As protein: CASSYSGVQETQYF.